These 3 T cell receptor beta chains originate from one sample sequenced in a study of identical twins. TCRdb recomputed calls from the 5' RACE reads with MiXCR, one row per CDR3 protein. Of about 690,000 distinct CDR3 sequences in the sample, roughly 6% were seen once. Material for sequencing was naive T cells sorted from blood. All receptors come from a man aged 18 to 29 in good health.

This clonotype was detected only a few times. The gene calls are TRBV12-3 or TRBV12-4 and TRBJ1-2; D gene ambiguous. The ends were cut back, 6 bases at V and 8 bases at J, with 16 bases in the middle. The CDR3 is 13 amino acids. The CDR3 region has the DNA TGTGCCAGCAGACCCCCCTCCCTGGGCGGCTACACCTTC. Residues: CASRPPSLGGYTF.

This clonotype was observed a handful of times. The V gene is TRBV27, the J gene TRBJ2-1; 7 nucleotides agree with TRBD2. Germline CDR1 MNHEY, CDR2 SMNVEV (reference sequence). The CDR3 is made up of 15 amino acids. V lost 8 bases and J lost 5; bases outside the gene matches: 12. CDR3 amino acids: CASVGRPAGDNEQFF. The CDR3 DNA reads as TGTGCCAGCGTCGGGAGACCCGCGGGAGACAATGAGCAGTTCTTC.

In this sample, this clonotype turned up many times. This chain connects TRBV25-1 to TRBJ2-7; D unclear. In germline, CDR1 is MGHDK, CDR2 SYGVNS. The CDR3 extends over 11 amino acids. V lost 8 bases and J 4 bases, leaving 9 bases between the germline ends. The CDR3 region is CASGNPYEQYV. The CDR3, as DNA: TGTGCCAGCGGGAACCCTTACGAGCAGTACGTC.